Reported below is one TCR beta chain. The antigen is not known. The data derive from a study of T cells in narcolepsy. Only in-frame clones appear in the TCRdb table, and some are missing; sequencing was by immunoSEQ multiplex PCR. The table has tens of thousands of clones, roughly four fifths seen once; the top ten hold 1.5% to 2%. Whole-study results and caveats: Reportedly, autoreactive clonotypes were serially detected in patients' blood but not controls'. HCRT-specific and TRIB2-specific autoreactive clonotypes appeared among same-patient CSF and blood CD4+ clonotypes. No autoreactive T cell clone sequences appeared in some memory CD4+ repertoires.

V was pared by 2 bases and J by 1 base, with 2 bases of the junction left unmatched. The CDR3 extends over 15 amino acids. Germline values: CDR1 GTSNPN, CDR2 SVGIG (reference sequence). Specimen: memory (CD45RA-) CD4+ T cells from blood. This TCR derives from a human donor in good health. V is TRBV30 and J is TRBJ2-1, with 10 positions matching TRBD2. The DNA of the CDR3 is TGTGCCTGGAGTACTAGCGGGGTTTCCTACAATGAGCAGTTCTTC. Its protein is CAWSTSGVSYNEQFF.